This T cell receptor (beta chain) was found in a study of metastatic and nonmetastatic thyroid tumors. TCRdb reanalyzed the PCR reads with MiXCR. This table holds some 28,000 clones, less than 25% found once. This clone is labeled medium-sized. What it recognizes is unknown. Overall study results and limits: According to reports, the diversity of TCR beta was significantly higher in malignant thyroid tumors than in benign nodules, and this held in both blood and tumor samples.

The germline V gene has CDR1 PRHDT and CDR2 FYEKMQ (reference sequence). V trimming: 5 bases; J trimming: 0 bases; junction bases outside the gene matches: 6. This CDR3 comprises 16 residues. Not a single patient had been given any form of treatment at any point before undergoing thyroid surgery. The sequenced sample was blood. This rearrangement joins TRBV13 to TRBJ1-1; 10 bases agree with TRBD1. This sequence was found in a female donor with papillary thyroid cancer or a benign thyroid nodule (not recorded which). Some clones in this sample may be carry-over from other donors' samples. The CDR3 DNA reads as TGTGCCAGCAGCCACGGGACAGGGGAGATGAACACTGAAGCTTTCTTT. Amino acid sequence: CASSHGTGEMNTEAFF. Using reference TRBV13 and TRBJ1-1 for the parts outside the CDR3, the full variable domain is AAGVIQSPRHLIKEKRETATLKCYPIPRHDTVYWYQQGPGQDPQFLISFYEKMQSDKGSIPDRFSAQQFSDYHSELNMSSLELGDSALYFCASSHGTGEMNTEAFFGQGTRLTVV.